The 25 T cell receptor beta chains given below trace back to one sample, sequenced in a study of OX40 agonist ivuxolimab in advanced cancers. The library was prepared using the immunoSEQ multiplex PCR assay. TCRdb took this table from immuneACCESS and kept in-frame rearrangements with V and J called. Such tables lack part of the clones; where checked against another copy, unresolved V genes explain under half of the gap, and the rest is unexplained. The sample has 50,000 to 60,000 clones on record, approximately 90% of them singletons. Around 15% of the sample comes from the top ten. The sample in question was CD4+ or CD8+ T cells sorted from blood, obtained in a trial of the OX40 agonist ivuxolimab. These receptors were taken from an adult with an advanced solid tumor such as melanoma, head and neck, liver or kidney cancer.

V gene TRBV9 combines with J gene TRBJ2-5; maybe TRBD2 (6 bases). V was shortened by 4 bases and J by 6 bases, with 25 bases between the two germline ends. The CDR3 is 17 amino acids. Germline V gives CDR1 SGDLS, CDR2 YYNGEE. The CDR3 loop reads CASSPGEGGGAEKTQYF. In DNA form, the CDR3 reads TGTGCCAGCAGCCCGGGAGAGGGTGGAGGGGCAGAAAAGACCCAGTACTTC.

The V gene is TRBV6-1, the J gene TRBJ2-3; D might be TRBD1 (6 bases). The CDR3 sequence is 14 residues long. Germline loops: CDR1 MNHNS, CDR2 SASEGT. Trimming left V 1 base short and J 5 bases short, with 10 bases between. Written as DNA, the CDR3 is TGTGCCAGCAGTGAAGAACAGGGCCAAGATACGCAGTATTTT. Protein product: CASSEEQGQDTQYF.

V gene TRBV19 combines with J gene TRBJ1-2; D is ambiguous. V was trimmed by 1 base and J by 6 bases, leaving 9 bases between them. Germline CDR1 LNHDA, CDR2 SQIVND (reference sequence). This CDR3 is 13 amino acids long. CDR3 DNA sequence: TGTGCCAGTAGTATAGGTCAGGCGAATGGCTACACCTTC. Its translation is CASSIGQANGYTF. The variable domain in full, completed from reference TRBV19 and TRBJ1-2, reads DGGITQSPKYLFRKEGQNVTLSCEQNLNHDAMYWYRQDPGQGLRLIYYSQIVNDFQKGDIAEGYSVSREKKESFPLTVTSAQKNPTAFYLCASSIGQANGYTFGSGTRLTVV.

CDR3 coding DNA: TGCGCCAGCAGCATGGGACAGGGAAAGGGCGAGCAGTACTTC. Protein sequence: CASSMGQGKGEQYF. The rearrangement uses TRBV5-1 and TRBJ2-7, with 9 bases lining up with TRBD1. Looked up from germline, CDR1 is SGHRS and CDR2 is YFSETQ. The trim removed 4 bases at V and 6 bases at J, leaving 8 bases unmatched. The CDR3 contains 14 residues.

This sequence joins TRBV4-3 and TRBJ2-7; 7 nucleotides align to TRBD1. The V segment lost 0 bases and the J segment 5 bases; nucleotides outside the gene matches: 25. Germline assignment: CDR1 LGHNA and CDR2 YSLEER. CDR3 size: 21 residues. The CDR3 sequence: CASSQDREWGRGNPNQNEQYF. The DNA of the CDR3 is TGCGCCAGCAGCCAAGATAGGGAATGGGGCAGGGGGAACCCCAATCAGAACGAGCAGTACTTC.

V and J are TRBV7-8 and TRBJ2-5, with a tentative D call TRBD2 (5 bases). The CDR3 has 12 residues. Trimming cost V 3 bases and J 9 bases, with 11 bases left between them. Germline V gene lookup returns CDR1 SGHVS and CDR2 FQNEAQ. CDR3 loop: CASSLAGGPQYF. CDR3 DNA sequence: TGTGCCAGCAGCTTGGCGGGCGGGCCCCAGTACTTC.

The chain uses TRBV15 and TRBJ2-3, with D perhaps TRBD1 (5 bases). The CDR3 runs 18 residues. Germline V lookup: CDR1 LNHNV, CDR2 YYDKDF (reference sequence). Trimming cost V 0 bases and J 0 bases, with 16 bases left between them. CDR3 in DNA: TGTGCCACCAGCAGAGACTTTTGGGCAGGGCGTAGCACAGATACGCAGTATTTT. Translating it yields CATSRDFWAGRSTDTQYF.

This CDR3 reads CASSTLDETNEQYF. For the CDR3, the DNA is TGTGCCAGCAGCACCCTCGACGAGACGAACGAGCAGTACTTC. The chain is built from TRBV27 and TRBJ2-7, with D uncertain. The CDR3 has 14 residues. The germline V gene encodes CDR1 MNHEY and CDR2 SMNVEV (reference sequence). Trimming took 6 bases from V and 5 from J, leaving 17 bases between them.

The CDR3 sequence: CASSLALGQPQHF. In nucleotides, the CDR3 is TGTGCCAGCAGCTTAGCATTGGGTCAGCCCCAGCATTTT. The chain is built from TRBV7-6 and TRBJ1-5; D is undetermined. The V and J ends lost 0 bases and 6 bases respectively, with 6 bases between them. This CDR3 region has 13 residues. Germline V gene data show CDR1 as SGHVS and CDR2 as FNYEAQ.

The chain links TRBV6-5 to TRBJ1-1; D gene ambiguous. With 5 bases removed from V and 0 bases from J, the gap between germline ends came to 7 bases. Germline assignment: CDR1 MNHEY and CDR2 SVGAGI. This CDR3 contains 13 residues. DNA of the CDR3: TGTGCCAGCAGTCCCGCCATGAACACTGAAGCTTTCTTT. This translates into CASSPAMNTEAFF.

V usage is TRBV7-6 and J usage is TRBJ2-3, with D tentatively TRBD2 (6 bases). Trimming shortened V by 5 bases and J by 6 bases, and 12 bases separated the two germline ends. The CDR3 has 13 amino acids. The germline V gene has CDR1 SGHVS and CDR2 FNYEAQ. CDR3 bases: TGTGCCAGCAGCCCCGGAGGGGAGGATACGCAGTATTTT. It yields the protein CASSPGGEDTQYF.

The J gene is TRBJ1-1, the V gene TRBV10-1; D not resolved. The germline V and J ends were trimmed by 2 bases and 4 bases, with 11 bases remaining between them. Germline CDR1 is WNHNN and CDR2 is SYGVQD (reference sequence). The CDR3 length is 14 residues. This CDR3 reads CASSETVRGTEAFF. The CDR3 DNA follows: TGCGCCAGCAGTGAGACAGTTCGGGGCACTGAAGCTTTCTTT.

V and J are TRBV15 and TRBJ2-3, with 8 positions matching TRBD2. Germline V lookup: CDR1 LNHNV, CDR2 YYDKDF (reference sequence). Losses at the gene ends were 3 bases for V and 6 bases for J; bases not matched to a gene: 8. CDR3 size: 15 residues. CDR3 residues: CATSRVRGGRDTQYF. CDR3 sequence (DNA): TGTGCCACCAGCAGGGTACGGGGGGGCCGCGATACGCAGTATTTT.

The chain is built from TRBV4-2 and TRBJ2-5; D might be TRBD2 (5 bases). Germline assignment: CDR1 LGHNA and CDR2 YNFKEQ. Trimming pared 0 bases from V and 5 bases from J, leaving 13 bases between. This CDR3 is built from 15 residues. CDR3 DNA sequence: TGTGCCAGCAGCCAAGAACGGGGTGGCGAGGAGACCCAGTACTTC. This gives the protein CASSQERGGEETQYF.

The chain has TRBV11-3 and TRBJ2-2, with 11 bases lining up with TRBD1. Germline V gives CDR1 SGHNT, CDR2 YENEEA. The ends lost 7 bases at V and 7 bases at J; junction bases unmatched: 5. The CDR3 length is 14 residues. CDR3 bases: TGTGCCAGCACCGGACAGGGGGCTGGCGGGGAGCTGTTTTTT. Amino acid sequence: CASTGQGAGGELFF.

The rearrangement uses TRBV4-1 and TRBJ1-6; 7 bases agree with TRBD1. This CDR3 has 15 residues. V dropped 1 base and J dropped 13; count of bases not matched to a gene: 10. Germline V gives CDR1 MGHRA, CDR2 YSYEKL. The CDR3 coding sequence is TGCGCCAGCAGCCAAGTCCATACAGGGGCGAGTCCCCTCCACTTT. Its translation is CASSQVHTGASPLHF.

The chain uses TRBV9 and TRBJ1-1; possibly TRBD1 for D (5 bases). The V end was cut by 3 bases, the J end by 2 bases, with 14 bases between. The germline CDR1 and CDR2 sequences are SGDLS and YYNGEE. The CDR3 spans 15 residues. The CDR3 sequence is CASSARRDSNTEAFF. The CDR3 region has the DNA TGTGCCAGCAGCGCCCGAAGGGACTCCAACACTGAAGCTTTCTTT.

This rearrangement joins TRBV4-1 to TRBJ1-5; D is possibly TRBD1 (5 bases). In germline, CDR1 is MGHRA, CDR2 YSYEKL. The CDR3 extends over 14 amino acids. V gave up 2 bases and J gave up 4 bases, with 9 bases separating them. CDR3 residues: CASSQMGGNQPQHF. CDR3 nucleotides: TGCGCCAGCAGCCAAATGGGGGGGAATCAGCCCCAGCATTTT.

V usage is TRBV30 and J usage is TRBJ1-5; 7 bases agree with TRBD1. The CDR3 covers 14 residues. Germline CDR1 reads GTSNPN; CDR2 reads SVGIG (reference sequence). The J segment lost 9 bases and the V segment lost 4 bases, leaving 12 bases of the junction unmatched. The CDR3 loop is CAWTGGAGVGPQHF. Written as DNA, the CDR3 is TGTGCCTGGACAGGGGGAGCTGGGGTGGGGCCCCAGCATTTT. Full variable domain (missing parts from reference TRBV30 and TRBJ1-5): SQTIHQWPATLVQPVGSPLSLECTVEGTSNPNLYWYRQAAGRGLQLLFYSVGIGQISSEVPQNLSASRPQDRQFILSSKKLLLSDSGFYLCAWTGGAGVGPQHFGDGTRLSIL.

The V call is TRBV18, the J call TRBJ1-2; D is ambiguous. V was pared by 3 bases and J by 2 bases, with 10 bases between. The length of the CDR3 is 14 residues. Germline V gene data show CDR1 as KGHSH and CDR2 as LQKENI. The CDR3 sequence is CASSPAGENYGYTF. CDR3 sequence (DNA): TGTGCCAGCTCACCGGCAGGAGAGAACTATGGCTACACCTTC. Full variable domain (remainder filled in from reference TRBV18 and TRBJ1-2): NAGVMQNPRHLVRRRGQEARLRCSPMKGHSHVYWYRQLPEEGLKFMVYLQKENIIDESGMPKERFSAEFPKEGPSILRIQQVVRGDSAAYFCASSPAGENYGYTFGSGTRLTVV.

The V and J genes are TRBV7-7 and TRBJ2-3; TRBD1 might be the D (5 bases). The CDR3 totals 15 residues. Germline V gives CDR1 SSHAT, CDR2 FNYEAQ (reference sequence). Trimming shortened V by 3 bases and J by 3 bases, and 13 bases separated the two germline ends. The CDR3, as DNA: TGTGCCAGCAGCTTTGGGCAGGGAATAACAGATACGCAGTATTTT. Protein sequence: CASSFGQGITDTQYF.

This rearrangement joins TRBV19 to TRBJ1-5; a possible D gene is TRBD1 (5 bases). Germline values: CDR1 LNHDA, CDR2 SQIVND (reference sequence). V was trimmed by 7 bases and J by 3 bases, leaving 10 bases between them. This CDR3 is 13 amino acids long. The CDR3 DNA follows: TGTGCCAGTACTCCGACAGACAATCAGCCCCAGCATTTT. Translation gives CASTPTDNQPQHF.

This chain joins TRBV7-2 and TRBJ2-2; D is tentatively TRBD1 or TRBD2 (6 bases each). Deletions cut 5 bases from V and 5 bases from J, with 27 bases between. The CDR3 is made up of 19 amino acids. Germline V gene sequence: CDR1 SGHTA, CDR2 FQGNSA. The CDR3 DNA sequence: TGTGCCAGCAGCAAAGAGAACAGGGAGGCGGTTTGGTTTACCGGGGAGCTGTTTTTT. It translates to CASSKENREAVWFTGELFF.

This clone was detected a few times. The gene calls are TRBV19 and TRBJ2-1; 7 positions match TRBD2. The germline gives CDR1 LNHDA, CDR2 SQIVND (reference sequence). The CDR3 loop spans 15 amino acids. Trimming at V came to 8 bases and at J to 0 bases, leaving 7 bases not matched to a gene. CDR3 residues: CASCSGHSSYNEQFF. The CDR3 DNA reads TGTGCCAGTTGTAGCGGGCACAGCTCCTACAATGAGCAGTTCTTC.

This chain joins TRBV7-9 and TRBJ2-1; 9 nucleotides line up with TRBD2. Germline CDR1 reads SEHNR; CDR2 reads FQNEAQ (reference sequence). The CDR3 sequence is 15 residues long. V shed 0 bases and J 4 bases; nucleotides not matched to a gene: 1. CDR3 sequence: CASSLAAGGYNEQFF. CDR3 bases: TGTGCCAGCAGCTTAGCAGCGGGGGGTTACAATGAGCAGTTCTTC.